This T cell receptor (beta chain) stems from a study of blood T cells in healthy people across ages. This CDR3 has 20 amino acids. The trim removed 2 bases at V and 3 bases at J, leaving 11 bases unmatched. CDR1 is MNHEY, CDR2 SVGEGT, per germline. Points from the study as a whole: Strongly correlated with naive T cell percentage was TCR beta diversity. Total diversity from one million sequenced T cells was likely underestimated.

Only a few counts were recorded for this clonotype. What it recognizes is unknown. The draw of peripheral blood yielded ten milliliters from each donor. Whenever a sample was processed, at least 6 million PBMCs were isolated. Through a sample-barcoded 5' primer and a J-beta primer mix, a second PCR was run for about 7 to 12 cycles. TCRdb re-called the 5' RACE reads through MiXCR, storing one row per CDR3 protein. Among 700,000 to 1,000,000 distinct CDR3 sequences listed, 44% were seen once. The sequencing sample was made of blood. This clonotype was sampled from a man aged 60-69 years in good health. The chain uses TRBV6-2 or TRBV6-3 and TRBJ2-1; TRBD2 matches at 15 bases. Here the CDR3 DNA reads TGTGCCAGCAGTTACATGGGACTAGCGGGGGGACCTGGGATCTACAATGAGCAGTTCTTC. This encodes CASSYMGLAGGPGIYNEQFF.